This paragraph covers one T cell receptor (beta chain) sequence. Its matching antigen is unknown. This record belongs to a study of blood T cells in healthy people across ages. The CDR3 totals 15 residues. Trimming cost V 5 bases and J 4 bases; bases outside gene matches: 7. Per the germline V gene, CDR1 is SGHRS and CDR2 is YFSETQ. Notes on the study in general: Leaving the PBMCs unsorted stopped any conclusive comparison of naive versus antigen-experienced cells.

Using a J-beta primer mix together with a sample-barcoded 5' primer, a second PCR was run for about 6 to 11 cycles. The authors tagged each cDNA molecule using a template-switch adaptor with 12 random nucleotides. One entry per CDR3 protein results from TCRdb running MiXCR on the 5' RACE reads. Altogether 1.4 million or so distinct CDR3 sequences are present, roughly 43% being singletons, with the ten largest covering around 4%. The clonotype comes from a woman under 30 in good health. Sequencing was carried out using blood. The chain is built from TRBV5-1 and TRBJ2-1; TRBD2 matches 9 bases. CDR3 DNA sequence: TGCGCCAGCAGGTCGAGCGGGGGGAATTACAATGAGCAGTTCTTC. This sequence encodes CASRSSGGNYNEQFF.